This TCR beta chain was sequenced in a study of blood T cell repertoires in COVID-19. The overall study: The study drew acute and convalescent COVID-19 samples from the United States, Italy and Spain. The analysed material was cDNA or gDNA that came from T cells, B-cell-depleted T cells, or PBMCs.

Source study methods: Quantification of nucleated cells was approximated via reference gene primer amplification. Repertoires were generated with immunoSEQ multiplex PCR, while TCRdb's copy carries only in-frame clones and drops some. The DNA gave D and trimming, while V, J and clone size come from that table. Among under 250,000 clones listed, roughly 80% were seen once. In germline, CDR1 is GTSNPN, CDR2 SVGIG (reference sequence). The CDR3 sequence is 13 residues long. Trimming stripped 8 bases from V and 5 bases from J, with 18 bases between. The genes are TRBV30 and TRBJ2-5; D is tentatively TRBD1 or TRBD2 (5 bases each). Specimen: peripheral blood. The clonotype originates from a woman aged 70 to 79 with active or convalescent COVID-19. The CDR3 here is CARDLGAGETQYF. In DNA, the CDR3 is TGTGCCCGGGACCTTGGGGCCGGGGAGACCCAGTACTTC.